The 22 T cell receptor beta chains below come from one sample, sequenced in a study of CD8 T cells in Susac syndrome. It was with random hexamers that about 0.45 to 1 ug RNA was reverse transcribed. MiXCR, applied by TCRdb to the immunoSEQ multiplex PCR reads, yields one record per CDR3 protein. This table has some 150,000 distinct CDR3 sequences, roughly 95% appearing once. Sequenced: CD4+ T cells from PBMCs. The receptor set was obtained from a human donor in good health.

The V call is TRBV4-1, the J call TRBJ2-4; TRBD2 agrees at 10 bases. The germline V gene has CDR1 MGHRA and CDR2 YSYEKL. Trimming at V came to 1 base and at J to 7 bases, leaving 4 bases not matched to a gene. The CDR3 has 15 amino acids. CDR3 region: CASSQVLAGVNIQYF. CDR3 coding DNA: TGCGCCAGCAGCCAAGTGCTAGCGGGAGTGAACATTCAGTACTTC.

V and J are TRBV4-2 and TRBJ1-4, with D perhaps matching TRBD1 (6 bases). Trimming left V 2 bases short and J 7 bases short, with 14 bases between. The CDR3 consists of 15 residues. Germline values: CDR1 LGHNA, CDR2 YNFKEQ. CDR3 residues: CASSQPTGKGEKLFF. CDR3 sequence (DNA): TGTGCCAGCAGCCAACCTACAGGGAAAGGTGAAAAACTGTTTTTT.

The gene calls are TRBV7-2 and TRBJ2-1, with TRBD2 matching 10 bases. The J segment lost 7 bases and the V segment lost 5 bases, leaving 8 bases of the junction unmatched. CDR1 and CDR2 (germline): SGHTA, FQGNSA. CDR3 size: 15 residues. The CDR3 DNA sequence: TGTGCCAGCAGCCGTTTCAGCGGGAGGGTGAATGAGCAGTTCTTC. Protein product: CASSRFSGRVNEQFF.

The chain joins TRBV7-8 to TRBJ2-4, with 13 bases that match TRBD2. The CDR3 contains 19 residues. V lost 1 base to trimming and J lost 1 base; unmatched junction nucleotides: 7. Germline values: CDR1 SGHVS, CDR2 FQNEAQ. CDR3 sequence reads: CASSLGLAGGFLAKNIQYF. The CDR3 DNA reads TGTGCCAGCAGCTTAGGACTAGCGGGAGGATTTCTGGCCAAAAACATTCAGTACTTC.

This sequence joins TRBV27 and TRBJ1-1, with TRBD1 matching 7 bases. CDR1 is MNHEY, CDR2 SMNVEV, per germline (reference sequence). CDR3 length equals 16 residues. Trimming removed 2 bases from V and 0 bases from J; junction bases left unmatched: 6. CDR3 in amino acids: CASSLIGGSLNTEAFF. In DNA form, the CDR3 reads TGTGCCAGCAGTTTAATAGGGGGCAGCCTGAACACTGAAGCTTTCTTT.

V and J are TRBV6-5 and TRBJ2-3, with TRBD1 as a possible D gene (7 bases). This CDR3 spans 13 amino acids. The germline CDR1 and CDR2 sequences are MNHEY and SVGAGI. V gave up 8 bases and J gave up 2 bases, with 11 bases separating them. This CDR3 reads CASCRGDTDTQYF. The CDR3 bases are TGTGCCAGCTGCAGGGGGGACACAGATACGCAGTATTTT.

The chain joins TRBV3-1 to TRBJ2-5; D call uncertain. The CDR3 runs 11 residues. Trimming left V 3 bases short and J 4 bases short, with 3 bases between. Per the germline V gene, CDR1 is LGHDT and CDR2 is YNNKEL (reference sequence). The CDR3 DNA sequence: TGTGCCAGCAGCCAGATAGAGACCCAGTACTTC. Amino acid sequence: CASSQIETQYF.

The chain employs TRBV4-2 and TRBJ1-2, with D possibly matching TRBD1 (5 bases). From germline, CDR1 is LGHNA and CDR2 YNFKEQ. The CDR3 contains 15 residues. Trimming pared 0 bases from V and 2 bases from J, leaving 10 bases between. CDR3 amino acids: CASSQDGGENYGYTF. DNA of the CDR3: TGTGCCAGCAGCCAAGATGGGGGGGAGAACTATGGCTACACCTTC.

In its sample, this clonotype was seen a few times. This chain joins TRBV6-5 and TRBJ1-1; D not resolved. Germline CDR1 MNHEY, CDR2 SVGAGI. V was pared by 1 base and J by 1 base, with 7 bases between. The CDR3 has 14 residues. In DNA, the CDR3 is TGTGCCAGCAGTTACTTTGGCAGGAACACTGAAGCTTTCTTT. It translates to CASSYFGRNTEAFF.

This chain joins TRBV12-3 or TRBV12-4 and TRBJ2-1; 7 bases agree with TRBD2. This CDR3 is built from 15 residues. The V gene end was trimmed by 6 bases and the J gene end by 0 bases; junction bases not matched to a gene: 5. The DNA for the CDR3 is TGTGCCAGCAGATCCCTAGCGGCCTCCTACAATGAGCAGTTCTTC. Amino acid sequence: CASRSLAASYNEQFF.

The CDR3 nucleotides are TGTGCCAGCAGCTTAGGACAGCATAATGAAAAACTGTTTTTT. Translated: CASSLGQHNEKLFF. The J gene is TRBJ1-4, the V gene TRBV7-9; D might be TRBD1 (5 bases). CDR1 and CDR2 (germline): SEHNR, FQNEAQ (reference sequence). The V and J ends lost 1 base and 4 bases respectively, with 7 bases between them. The CDR3 runs to 14 residues.

The rearrangement links TRBV5-1 to TRBJ1-3; D might be TRBD1 (6 bases). The germline gives CDR1 SGHRS, CDR2 YFSETQ. Between the trimmed V and J ends, which lost 4 bases and 0 bases, there was a span of 11 bases. The CDR3 contains 15 residues. This chain's CDR3 is CASSSGQTSGNTIYF. In DNA form, the CDR3 reads TGCGCCAGCAGCAGCGGACAGACCTCTGGAAACACCATATATTTT. Complete variable domain (other parts from reference TRBV5-1 and TRBJ1-3): KAGVTQTPRYLIKTRGQQVTLSCSPISGHRSVSWYQQTPGQGLQFLFEYFSETQRNKGNFPGRFSGRQFSNSRSEMNVSTLELGDSALYLCASSSGQTSGNTIYFGEGSWLTVV.

V is TRBV29-1 and J is TRBJ2-3, with D unclear. Germline V lookup: CDR1 SQVTM, CDR2 ANQGSEA. The V end was cut by 0 bases, the J end by 9 bases, with 4 bases between. The CDR3 sequence is 10 residues long. The CDR3 protein is CSVEEGTQYF. CDR3 coding DNA: TGCAGCGTTGAAGAGGGAACGCAGTATTTT.

In DNA form, the CDR3 reads TGTGCCAGCAGCGTATCGACTGCCCTAGGGGAGCTGTTTTTT. Protein product: CASSVSTALGELFF. V and J are TRBV9 and TRBJ2-2; D gene uncertain. CDR3 length: 14 residues. Germline lookup yields CDR1 SGDLS and CDR2 YYNGEE. The germline V and J ends were trimmed by 1 base and 8 bases, with 12 bases remaining between them.

This chain links TRBV7-3 with TRBJ2-1; 9 bases agree with TRBD2. The junction had 8 bases not matched to a gene; V was cut back by 5 bases and J by 6 bases. Germline-derived CDR1 and CDR2 are SGHTA and FQGTGA. The CDR3 consists of 15 residues. The CDR3 loop reads CASSAQLAGANEQFF. The CDR3 DNA reads as TGTGCCAGCAGCGCCCAACTAGCGGGTGCCAATGAGCAGTTCTTC.

The chain uses TRBV13 and TRBJ2-7, with 11 positions matching TRBD2. CDR1 and CDR2 from the germline V gene are PRHDT and FYEKMQ (reference sequence). This CDR3 contains 15 residues. The junction had 3 bases not matched to a gene; V was cut back by 2 bases and J by 3 bases. The CDR3 protein is CASSLPTSGNYEQYF. In DNA, the CDR3 is TGTGCCAGCAGCTTACCGACTAGCGGGAACTACGAGCAGTACTTC.

The gene calls are TRBV24-1 and TRBJ2-7; 9 bases fit TRBD1. V lost 5 bases and J lost 8; bases outside the gene matches: 9. CDR3 length: 14 amino acids. The V gene's germline CDR1 is KGHDR and CDR2 SFDVKD. For the CDR3, the DNA is TGTGCCACCAGTGGTTCGGGACAGGGAATGCAGCAGTACTTC. Translation: CATSGSGQGMQQYF.

The V and J genes are TRBV11-2 and TRBJ2-1; possibly TRBD2 for D (6 bases). The CDR3 contains 14 residues. Germline V gene sequence: CDR1 SGHAT, CDR2 FQNNGV. V lost 4 bases to trimming and J lost 4 bases, with 11 bases between them. The DNA of the CDR3 is TGTGCCAGCAGCTCGGTAGCGGTGTACAATGAGCAGTTCTTC. It specifies CASSSVAVYNEQFF.

The rearrangement joins TRBV24-1 to TRBJ2-1, with D unclear. Germline lookup yields CDR1 KGHDR and CDR2 SFDVKD. The CDR3 is made up of 18 amino acids. Trimming took 3 bases from V and 0 from J, leaving 17 bases between them. CDR3 residues: CATSDRVPGPGSYNEQFF. CDR3 nucleotide sequence: TGTGCCACCAGTGATCGGGTGCCCGGCCCCGGCTCCTACAATGAGCAGTTCTTC.

The chain recombines TRBV12-3 or TRBV12-4 with TRBJ1-1; no firm D call. V was clipped by 3 bases and J by 0 bases, with 17 bases between them. The CDR3 covers 17 residues. In DNA, the CDR3 is TGTGCCAGCAGTTTTCGGCAGGTTACCCTCTTGAACACTGAAGCTTTCTTT. Amino acids: CASSFRQVTLLNTEAFF.

CDR3 in DNA: TGTGCCAGCAGTCCATTACCCATGAATTCCTACGAGCAGTACTTC. It specifies CASSPLPMNSYEQYF. The chain links TRBV3-1 to TRBJ2-7; D is unclear. The germline gives CDR1 LGHDT, CDR2 YNNKEL (reference sequence). Trimming took 6 bases from V and 1 from J, leaving 16 bases between them. There are 15 residues in the CDR3.

The rearrangement links TRBV7-9 to TRBJ1-1; D is undetermined. Germline CDR1 SEHNR, CDR2 FQNEAQ (reference sequence). V was trimmed by 0 bases and J by 3 bases, leaving 11 bases between them. CDR3 length: 15 residues. The CDR3 DNA sequence: TGTGCCAGCAGCTTAGCGCTAGGGAGGGACACTGAAGCTTTCTTT. Its translation is CASSLALGRDTEAFF.